The sequence of this T cell receptor (beta chain) was determined in a study of blood T cell repertoires in COVID-19. Looking at the study overall: Specimens from acute and convalescent COVID-19 originated in the United States, Italy and Spain. T cells, B-cell-depleted T cells, or PBMCs provided the cDNA or gDNA that served as material.

Germline CDR1 is LNHNV and CDR2 is YYDKDF (reference sequence). The ends lost 8 bases at V and 11 bases at J; junction bases unmatched: 16. The CDR3 sequence is 16 residues long. Methods used by the authors: Amplification with reference gene primers provided the estimates of nucleated cell counts. Profiling relied on immunoSEQ multiplex PCR, and the TCRdb table lists in-frame clones only, not all of them. From that table come the V and J calls and clone size; the DNA was used to work out D and trimming. The sample records 250,000 to 350,000 clones, 75% to 90% being singletons. The clonotype originates from a woman in her thirties or forties who had recovered from COVID-19. The chain carries TRBV15 and TRBJ2-1; 12 nucleotides match TRBD1. The specimen was peripheral blood. CDR3 amino acids: CATSSRDRGLGDKQFF. CDR3 in DNA: TGTGCCACCTCCTCCCGGGACAGGGGGCTCGGGGATAAGCAGTTCTTC.